The 22 T cell receptor beta chains given below trace back to one sample, sequenced in a study of cytomegalovirus exposure and HLA in healthy donors. Primers for the PCR totalled 60 Vbeta and 13 Jbeta. Libraries were prepared by immunoSEQ multiplex PCR; TCRdb keeps only in-frame clonotypes and omits some of them. The sample includes roughly 140,000 clones, over 75% seen only once; the top ten take 0.55% to 0.8%. Material for sequencing was PBMCs. The receptor set was obtained from a male donor in good health and CMV-seronegative.

The chain recombines TRBV6-5 with TRBJ2-3, with 7 bases identical to TRBD2. J lost 3 bases, V lost 3 bases, and 6 bases had no gene match. The CDR3 runs to 15 residues. The germline V gene encodes CDR1 MNHEY and CDR2 SVGAGI. The CDR3 is CASSYGGSWTDTQYF. CDR3 sequence (DNA): TGTGCCAGCAGTTATGGCGGGAGTTGGACAGATACGCAGTATTTT.

The CDR3 reads CASSDEGGGNQPQHF. The DNA for the CDR3 is TGTGCCAGCAGCGATGAGGGGGGGGGCAATCAGCCCCAGCATTTT. V is TRBV21-1 and J is TRBJ1-5. TRBV21-1 represents a pseudogene. CDR3 length: 15 amino acids.

J is TRBJ2-3 and V is TRBV29-1; 7 bases map to TRBD1. V shed 3 bases and J 14 bases; nucleotides not matched to a gene: 23. Germline assignment: CDR1 SQVTM and CDR2 ANQGSEA. This CDR3 region has 16 residues. CDR3 residues: CSVETALDRVSGGWYF. The CDR3, as DNA: TGCAGCGTTGAGACAGCCCTCGACAGGGTGAGTGGAGGATGGTATTTT.

The chain combines TRBV11-3 with TRBJ2-3, with a tentative D call TRBD2 (7 bases). Germline V lookup: CDR1 SGHNT, CDR2 YENEEA. The CDR3 is made up of 17 amino acids. V was shortened by 1 base and J by 5 bases, with 19 bases between the two germline ends. This chain's CDR3 is CASSLGLPPGGQDTQYF. The CDR3 DNA reads TGTGCCAGCAGCTTAGGCCTACCGCCGGGGGGCCAAGATACGCAGTATTTT.

This chain uses TRBV5-4 with TRBJ2-3, with 12 bases aligning to TRBD2. The germline CDR1 and CDR2 sequences are SGHNT and YYREEE (reference sequence). This CDR3 is built from 15 residues. With 2 bases clipped from V and 6 bases from J, the junction kept 4 bases outside the gene matches. CDR3 protein: CASSFLAGGHDTQYF. In DNA form, the CDR3 reads TGTGCCAGCAGCTTTCTAGCGGGGGGGCATGATACGCAGTATTTT.

This chain joins TRBV4-3 and TRBJ2-7; maybe TRBD1 (6 bases). This CDR3 has 15 amino acids. Germline lookup yields CDR1 LGHNA and CDR2 YSLEER. V was cut by 1 base and J by 5 bases, with 15 bases left in between. DNA for the CDR3: TGCGCCAGCAGCCAAGTTCTGACAGGCGAGGACGAGCAGTACTTC. This sequence encodes CASSQVLTGEDEQYF.

V gene TRBV6-1 combines with J gene TRBJ2-7, with 7 bases fitting TRBD1. Germline CDR1 and CDR2: MNHNS and SASEGT. The CDR3 has 15 residues. V gave up 4 bases and J gave up 5 bases; unmatched junction bases: 11. Here the CDR3 reads CASSAEPTGFDEQYF. The DNA of the CDR3 is TGTGCCAGCAGTGCGGAGCCGACAGGGTTCGACGAGCAGTACTTC.

The rearrangement joins TRBV11-2 to TRBJ2-7; 9 nucleotides match TRBD1. Germline loops: CDR1 SGHAT, CDR2 FQNNGV. CDR3 length equals 15 residues. Trimming removed 1 base from V and 5 bases from J; junction bases left unmatched: 6. CDR3 nucleotides: TGTGCCAGCAGCTTAGTGTGGACAGGGGACCACGAGCAGTACTTC. Its protein product is CASSLVWTGDHEQYF.

V and J are TRBV19 and TRBJ1-2; 8 positions agree with TRBD1. With 6 bases clipped from V and 5 bases from J, the junction kept 5 bases outside the gene matches. Germline lookup yields CDR1 LNHDA and CDR2 SQIVND (reference sequence). This CDR3 region has 13 residues. The CDR3 sequence: CASRGDRRYGYTF. The CDR3 bases are TGTGCCAGTAGGGGGGACAGGAGATATGGCTACACCTTC.

The gene calls are TRBV4-1 and TRBJ2-1, with TRBD2 identical over 9 bases. J lost 4 bases, V lost 8 bases, and 3 bases had no gene match. This CDR3 is built from 13 residues. CDR1 and CDR2 (germline): MGHRA, YSYEKL. This chain's CDR3 is CASGAGGYNEQFF. CDR3 DNA sequence: TGCGCCAGCGGGGCGGGGGGGTACAATGAGCAGTTCTTC.

Points on this clone: The conserved phenylalanine or tryptophan is not found at the CDR3 terminus, so this likely reflects a read error. This chain links TRBV10-3 with TRBJ1-1; 7 nucleotides match TRBD1. V was pared by 10 bases and J by 4 bases, with 9 bases of the junction left unmatched. CDR1 ENHRY and CDR2 SYGVKD come from the germline V gene. The CDR3 length is 13 residues. CDR3 DNA: TGTGCCACCTTCGGACAGGTGGGCACTGAAGCTTTCCTT. It translates to CATFGQVGTEAFL.

The chain is built from TRBV19 and TRBJ1-1; 8 bases match TRBD1. V shed 4 bases, J shed 9 bases, and the junction held 10 bases outside the gene matches. CDR1 and CDR2 from the germline V gene are LNHDA and SQIVND (reference sequence). This CDR3 has 14 residues. For the CDR3, the DNA is TGTGCCAGTAGTAAGGCTCCTGACAGGGGAAAAGCTTTCTTT. Its protein product is CASSKAPDRGKAFF.

This sequence joins TRBV27 and TRBJ2-5; the match to TRBD1 covers 11 bases. The better agreement between TRBJ2-7 and the DNA end casts doubt on the J call. In germline, CDR1 is MNHEY, CDR2 SMNVEV (reference sequence). The CDR3 consists of 14 residues. This CDR3 is CASSVTGTGGEQYF. Here the CDR3 DNA reads TGTGCCAGCAGTGTCACCGGGACAGGGGGCGAGCAGTACTTC.

The chain carries TRBV9 and TRBJ2-5, with D possibly TRBD2 on 6 matching bases. V gave up 3 bases and J gave up 0 bases, with 9 bases separating them. Per germline, CDR1 SGDLS and CDR2 YYNGEE. The CDR3 runs 14 residues. The DNA of the CDR3 is TGTGCCAGCAGCGGCGGGGTAAACCAAGAGACCCAGTACTTC. It encodes CASSGGVNQETQYF.

The sample holds one count of this clone. The rearrangement uses TRBV6-6 and TRBJ1-5; possible D gene TRBD1, 5 bases. The CDR3 has 15 amino acids. Per the germline V gene, CDR1 is MNHNY and CDR2 is SVGAGI (reference sequence). Trimming took 4 bases from V and 2 from J, leaving 12 bases between them. The CDR3 DNA reads as TGTGCCAGCAGTTCACGGGGGGTTGGCAATCAGCCCCAGCATTTT. As protein: CASSSRGVGNQPQHF.

This rearrangement joins TRBV11-2 to TRBJ2-7; 10 positions match TRBD1. The CDR3 is 15 amino acids. Germline CDR1 is SGHAT and CDR2 is FQNNGV. Losses at the gene ends were 3 bases for V and 2 bases for J; bases not matched to a gene: 4. CDR3 bases: TGTGCCAGCAGCTTGGGACAGGGGCCTCCCTACGAGCAGTACTTC. Its translation: CASSLGQGPPYEQYF.

The J gene is TRBJ2-7, the V gene TRBV7-2; TRBD2 aligns across 15 bases. Germline V CDR1 and CDR2: SGHTA, FQGNSA. This CDR3 has 15 residues. The junction had 2 bases not matched to a gene; V was cut back by 2 bases and J by 6 bases. CDR3 nucleotide sequence: TGTGCCAGCAGCTTAAGGGGACTAGCGGGGGGCGAGCAGTACTTC. The encoded protein is CASSLRGLAGGEQYF.

The chain has TRBV2 and TRBJ1-1; a weak D match, TRBD1 (6 bases). The CDR3 runs to 15 residues. Germline V lookup: CDR1 SNHLY, CDR2 FYNNEI. Trimming stripped 8 bases from V and 0 bases from J, with 16 bases between. CDR3 DNA sequence: TGTGCCAGCCGGGGGGCCAGCACCCTGAACACTGAAGCTTTCTTT. Its translation: CASRGASTLNTEAFF. Filled out from reference TRBV2 and TRBJ1-1, the complete variable domain reads EPEVTQTPSHQVTQMGQEVILRCVPISNHLYFYWYRQILGQKVEFLVSFYNNEISEKSEIFDDQFSVERPDGSNFTLKIRSTKLEDSAMYFCASRGASTLNTEAFFGQGTRLTVV.

The chain couples TRBV30 to TRBJ1-2; 7 nucleotides align to TRBD1. This CDR3 spans 11 amino acids. The ends lost 0 bases at V and 8 bases at J; junction bases unmatched: 0. Germline V lookup: CDR1 GTSNPN, CDR2 SVGIG (reference sequence). The CDR3 DNA reads TGTGCCTGGAGTGTCAGGGGGGGCTACACCTTC. This codes for CAWSVRGGYTF.

The chain has TRBV27 and TRBJ2-3, with TRBD2 matching over 16 bases. CDR1 is MNHEY and CDR2 is SMNVEV in the germline V gene (reference sequence). V was pared by 5 bases and J by 9 bases, with 5 bases of the junction left unmatched. The CDR3 contains 15 residues. This chain's CDR3 is CASSAGTSGGDTQYF. The CDR3, as DNA: TGTGCCAGCAGTGCCGGGACTAGCGGGGGGGACACGCAGTATTTT.

The V gene is TRBV9, the J gene TRBJ1-1; possible D gene TRBD1, 5 bases. From germline, CDR1 is SGDLS and CDR2 YYNGEE. V lost 0 bases, J lost 5 bases, and 14 bases lay in between. This CDR3 is built from 15 residues. CDR3 residues: CASSVVPREGTEAFF. CDR3 DNA: TGTGCCAGCAGCGTAGTACCTCGGGAGGGGACTGAAGCTTTCTTT.

V is TRBV18 and J is TRBJ1-1; maybe TRBD1 (5 bases). The CDR3 covers 14 residues. V was clipped by 2 bases and J by 4 bases, with 11 bases between them. Germline V gene sequence: CDR1 KGHSH, CDR2 LQKENI. This CDR3 is CASSPSTGGTEAFF. The CDR3 bases are TGTGCCAGCTCACCATCGACGGGGGGCACTGAAGCTTTCTTT. Drawing the rest from reference TRBV18 and TRBJ1-1, the complete variable domain is NAGVMQNPRHLVRRRGQEARLRCSPMKGHSHVYWYRQLPEEGLKFMVYLQKENIIDESGMPKERFSAEFPKEGPSILRIQQVVRGDSAAYFCASSPSTGGTEAFFGQGTRLTVV.